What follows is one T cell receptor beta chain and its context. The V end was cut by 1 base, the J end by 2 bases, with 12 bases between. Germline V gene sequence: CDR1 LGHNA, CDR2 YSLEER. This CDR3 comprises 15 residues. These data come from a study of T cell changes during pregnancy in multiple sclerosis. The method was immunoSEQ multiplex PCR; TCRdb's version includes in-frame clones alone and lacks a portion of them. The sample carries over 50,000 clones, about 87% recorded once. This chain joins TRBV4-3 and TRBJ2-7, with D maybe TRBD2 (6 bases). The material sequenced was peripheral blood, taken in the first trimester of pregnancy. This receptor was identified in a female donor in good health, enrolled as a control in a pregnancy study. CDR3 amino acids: CASSQGEGEAYEQYF. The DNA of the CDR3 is TGCGCCAGCAGCCAAGGGGAAGGGGAGGCCTACGAGCAGTACTTC.